This paragraph reports one T cell receptor beta chain. Original processing methods: Reference gene primer amplification gave nucleated cell count estimates. TCRdb's copy holds only in-frame clones and misses some; the assay was immunoSEQ multiplex PCR. That table gives V, J and clone size, and the DNA gave D and trimming. The table lists around 230,000 clones, approximately 83% of them singletons. The CDR3 has 17 residues. Trimming cost V 1 base and J 7 bases; bases outside gene matches: 6. The germline CDR1 and CDR2 sequences are PRHDT and FYEKMQ (reference sequence). The data derive from a study of blood T cell repertoires in COVID-19.

The sample taken for sequencing was peripheral blood. The chain couples TRBV13 to TRBJ1-6; 11 bases align to TRBD1. The TCR was taken from a man aged 40-49 years with acute or convalescent COVID-19. CDR3 nucleotides: TGTGCCAGCAGCTTAGCCGGGACAGGGGGGGCCAATTCACCCCTCCACTTT. Amino acids: CASSLAGTGGANSPLHF.